The T cell receptor beta chain described here comes from a study of T cell clones after liver transplantation. Background on the study: Tolerant meant at least one year fully off immunosuppression without liver enzymes above twice normal. Study observations and caveats: In two subjects, few donor cells limited the measurable donor-reactive repertoire.

Profiling relied on immunoSEQ multiplex PCR, and the TCRdb table lists in-frame clones only, not all of them. The data contain some 50,000 clones, around 70% of them singletons. This clone was observed a handful of times. Its antigen is undetermined. V gave up 4 bases and J gave up 3 bases; unmatched junction bases: 5. This CDR3 region has 15 residues. Germline CDR1 reads MGHRA; CDR2 reads YSYEKL. Sequenced material: CD4+ T cells from blood, taken at the 22-month timepoint. The rearrangement uses TRBV4-1 and TRBJ1-4, with TRBD1 matching 7 bases. This clonotype originated in a human patient who received a liver transplant. The graft donor may be the source of some T cells. The chain's CDR3 is CASSRQGVSNEKLFF. The CDR3 DNA sequence: TGCGCCAGCAGCCGCCAGGGGGTGTCTAATGAAAAACTGTTTTTT.